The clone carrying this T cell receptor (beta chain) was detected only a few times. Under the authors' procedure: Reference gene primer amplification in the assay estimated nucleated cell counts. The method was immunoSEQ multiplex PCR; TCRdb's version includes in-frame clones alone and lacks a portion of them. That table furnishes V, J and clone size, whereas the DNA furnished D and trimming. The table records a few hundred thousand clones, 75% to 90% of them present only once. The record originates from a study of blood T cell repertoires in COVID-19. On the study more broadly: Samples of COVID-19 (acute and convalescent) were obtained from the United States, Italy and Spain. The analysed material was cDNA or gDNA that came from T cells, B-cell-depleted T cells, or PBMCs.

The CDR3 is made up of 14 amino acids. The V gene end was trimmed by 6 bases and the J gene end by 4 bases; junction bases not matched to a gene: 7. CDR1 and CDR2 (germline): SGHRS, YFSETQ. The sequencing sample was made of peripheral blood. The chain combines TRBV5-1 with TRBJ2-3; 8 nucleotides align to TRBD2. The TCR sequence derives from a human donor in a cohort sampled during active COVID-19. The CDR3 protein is CASNGGAVSDTQYF. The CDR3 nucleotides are TGCGCCAGCAACGGGGGGGCCGTCTCAGATACGCAGTATTTT.